A selection of T cell receptor beta chains follows, all from one sample in a study of blood T cells in healthy people across ages. TCRdb independently ran MiXCR on the 5' RACE reads; one entry per CDR3 protein. Of about 1.8 million distinct CDR3 sequences detected, 49% appear once; the ten largest clones hold over 2%. The specimen sequenced was blood. Receptors were obtained from a woman in her thirties or forties in good health. The CDR3 runs from the conserved cysteine through the conserved F or W. D genes are given only for firm matches. Not all rows give a size; the values are once, few, many and, for expanded clones, a class.

TRBJ2-5 TRBV12-3/TRBV12-4 - - CASSRTTVETQYF TGTGCCAGCAGCAGAACGACCGTTGAGACCCAGTACTTC
TRBJ2-3 TRBV20-1 - few CSAQTALPLGTQYF TGCAGTGCTCAGACCGCACTACCATTGGGTACGCAGTATTTT
TRBJ2-4 TRBV6-6 TRBD2 - CASRDPGTSHGQYF TGTGCCAGCAGAGACCCGGGGACTAGCCACGGGCAGTACTTC
TRBJ2-5 TRBV4-1 - few CASSQWLPPLQETQYF TGCGCCAGCAGCCAATGGCTACCCCCCCTCCAAGAGACCCAGTACTTC
TRBJ2-5 TRBV20-1 TRBD2 once CSAREEGTSGGNEQYF TGCAGTGCTAGAGAGGAGGGCACTAGCGGGGGGAATGAGCAGTACTTC
TRBJ2-3 TRBV29-1 - few CSVVGGSEGTDTQYF TGCAGCGTTGTGGGTGGGTCTGAAGGAACAGATACGCAGTATTTT
TRBJ2-3 TRBV6-5 TRBD2 - CASSRSGGGIVDTQYF TGTGCCAGCAGCCGCTCGGGCGGGGGAATTGTGGATACGCAGTATTTT
TRBJ2-1 TRBV4-3 TRBD2 few CASSQDVEGGEGYNEQFF TGCGCCAGCAGCCAAGATGTTGAAGGAGGGGAGGGCTACAATGAGCAGTTCTTC
TRBJ2-5 TRBV7-2 TRBD2 - CASSLVFSGDSETQYF TGTGCCAGCAGCTTAGTTTTTAGCGGGGATTCGGAGACCCAGTACTTC
TRBJ2-1 TRBV4-3 TRBD2 - CASSQVELAGGEYNEQFF TGCGCCAGCAGCCAAGTAGAGCTAGCGGGGGGCGAATACAATGAGCAGTTCTTC
TRBJ2-3 TRBV21-1 - few CASRLRTGLADTQYF TGTGCCAGCAGGCTTCGGACAGGCTTGGCAGATACGCAGTATTTT
TRBJ2-3 TRBV2 - - CASKGNGDTQYF TGCGCCAGCAAGGGTAATGGTGATACGCAGTATTTT
TRBJ2-3 TRBV7-2 TRBD1 once CASSYPNRGLTQYF TGTGCCAGCAGCTACCCTAACAGGGGCCTTACGCAGTATTTT
TRBJ2-1 TRBV7-2 - few CASRSATSVEQFF TGTGCCAGCAGGTCCGCTACAAGCGTTGAGCAGTTCTTC
TRBJ2-1 TRBV7-2 TRBD2 - CASSHRGGSYNEQFF TGTGCCAGCAGCCACCGGGGGGGCTCCTACAATGAGCAGTTCTTC
TRBJ2-3 TRBV20-1 TRBD1 - CSARVLGIRGRGDTQYF TGCAGTGCTAGAGTACTTGGTATCAGGGGGCGTGGAGATACGCAGTATTTT
TRBJ2-1 TRBV9 - few CASSHTRQGGSNEQFF TGTGCCAGCAGCCACACCCGGCAGGGCGGTTCCAATGAGCAGTTCTTC
TRBJ2-5 TRBV6-6 - few CASSTGVGGLQETQYF TGTGCCAGCAGTACGGGCGTAGGGGGGTTACAAGAGACCCAGTACTTC
TRBJ1-2 TRBV7-2 - few CASSLPLPREGYTF TGTGCCAGCAGCTTACCCCTTCCCCGGGAGGGCTACACCTTC
TRBJ2-2 TRBV5-1 - once CASYRDTLNTGELFF TGCGCCAGCTACCGGGACACCTTGAACACCGGGGAGCTGTTTTTT
TRBJ2-7 TRBV20-1 - - CSARDYRITYEQYF TGCAGTGCTAGAGATTATCGAATAACCTACGAGCAGTACTTC
TRBJ2-7 TRBV7-2 - few CASSLVGYNEQYF TGTGCCAGCAGCTTAGTCGGCTACAATGAGCAGTACTTC
TRBJ1-4 TRBV20-1 - - CSALRRHTGSGGGKLFF TGCAGTGCTCTAAGGAGGCACACAGGATCCGGAGGGGGAAAACTGTTTTTT
TRBJ1-2 TRBV5-5 - - CASSLEGRDYGYTF TGTGCCAGCAGCTTGGAGGGACGGGACTATGGCTACACCTTC
TRBJ2-7 TRBV7-2 - - CASSARTRGNEQYF TGTGCCAGCAGCGCGCGGACCCGGGGGAATGAGCAGTACTTC
TRBJ2-4 TRBV10-1 - - CASSAGTTPAKNIQYF TGCGCCAGCAGTGCGGGGACAACCCCGGCCAAAAACATTCAGTACTTC
TRBJ1-1 TRBV3-1 - - CASSPTQGEAFF TGTGCCAGCAGCCCGACCCAGGGTGAAGCTTTCTTT
TRBJ1-4 TRBV3-1 - - CASSQNTNEKLFF TGTGCCAGCAGCCAAAACACGAATGAAAAACTGTTTTTT
TRBJ2-3 TRBV27 - once CASSRLWGRTDTQYF TGTGCCAGCAGCCGGTTGTGGGGCCGCACAGATACGCAGTATTTT
TRBJ2-4 TRBV5-1 TRBD2 - CASSLWAGGTSAGQGGSEQYF TGCGCCAGCAGCTTGTGGGCAGGTGGGACTAGCGCGGGACAAGGTGGCTCGGAGCAGTACTTC
TRBJ2-1 TRBV15 - - CATTLERSYNEQFF TGTGCCACCACCCTGGAGAGGTCCTACAATGAGCAGTTCTTC
TRBJ1-2 TRBV11-2 - - CASSLAIPSSNYGYTF TGTGCCAGCAGCTTAGCTATACCCAGCTCCAACTATGGCTACACCTTC
TRBJ1-6 TRBV29-1 TRBD1 - CSARDSYNSPLHF TGCAGCGCGCGGGACAGTTATAATTCACCCCTCCACTTT
TRBJ2-1 TRBV9 - few CASSVGASEQFF TGTGCCAGCAGCGTAGGGGCAAGTGAGCAGTTCTTC
TRBJ1-2 TRBV5-1 - once CASSYNLPDYGYTF TGCGCCAGCAGCTACAACCTCCCAGACTATGGCTACACCTTC
TRBJ1-2 TRBV10-3 - - CAIAPVIGGATNYGYTF TGTGCCATCGCCCCGGTGATAGGGGGAGCGACTAACTATGGCTACACCTTC
TRBJ1-2 TRBV6-2/TRBV6-3 - - CASSYPDTVTNYGYTF TGTGCCAGCAGTTACCCGGACACTGTAACTAACTATGGCTACACCTTC
TRBJ2-1 TRBV4-1 TRBD2 - CASSQESGGAVDERFF TGCGCCAGCAGCCAAGAGAGCGGGGGGGCTGTCGATGAGCGGTTCTTC
TRBJ2-1 TRBV12-3/TRBV12-4 - - CASRPKQGIVTYNEQFF TGTGCCAGCAGGCCCAAACAGGGAATAGTCACCTACAATGAGCAGTTCTTC
TRBJ2-5 TRBV4-1 TRBD1 few CASSTGDVETQYF TGCGCCAGCAGCACAGGGGATGTCGAGACCCAGTACTTC
TRBJ2-5 TRBV5-1 TRBD1 few CASSVPGQGSETQYF TGCGCCAGCAGCGTACCGGGACAGGGGTCCGAGACCCAGTACTTC
TRBJ1-2 TRBV5-5 - - CASSLVFGGGSYGYTF TGTGCCAGCAGCTTGGTTTTTGGAGGGGGAAGCTATGGCTACACCTTC
TRBJ1-2 TRBV20-1 TRBD1 few CSAREGGQDYTF TGCAGTGCTAGAGAAGGGGGACAGGACTACACCTTC
TRBJ1-2 TRBV20-1 - few CSATRDALVYGYTF TGCAGTGCCACGCGGGACGCGTTAGTGTATGGCTACACCTTC
TRBJ2-2 TRBV7-9 - - CASSVWTDDTGELFF TGTGCCAGCAGCGTCTGGACTGATGATACCGGGGAGCTGTTTTTT
TRBJ2-4 TRBV29-1 TRBD2 - CSVGERLAGAVAKNIQYF TGCAGCGTGGGCGAGCGACTAGCGGGGGCAGTAGCCAAAAACATTCAGTACTTC
TRBJ2-5 TRBV7-9 - - CASRSAVPGDGEQYF TGTGCCAGCAGGTCCGCGGTGCCCGGGGATGGAGAGCAGTACTTC
TRBJ1-2 TRBV5-1 - once CASSSGQPNYGYTF TGCGCCAGCAGCTCAGGACAGCCTAACTATGGCTACACCTTC
TRBJ2-1 TRBV5-5 - - CASSLEWGTEQFF TGTGCCAGCAGCTTGGAATGGGGAACTGAGCAGTTCTTC
TRBJ2-1 TRBV7-2 - many CASSPTSSSYNEQFF TGTGCCAGCAGCCCTACATCGAGCTCCTACAATGAGCAGTTCTTC
TRBJ2-4 TRBV6-5 TRBD1 - CASSWDRDNIQYF TGTGCCAGCAGTTGGGACAGGGACAACATTCAGTACTTC